Shown below are 8 T cell receptor beta chains from a single sample sequenced in a study of T cell repertoires in cytomegalovirus infection (dated by TCRdb to between 2018 and 2021). Reading the label with the study, this specimen's treatment or condition is: in vitro stimulation with specific CMV peptide epitopes to enrich CMV-specific T cells. Sequencing instrument: Illumina HiSeq 1500. The public reads were reprocessed in TCRdb via fastp at Q25 and MiXCR, keeping in-frame beta chains. Each CDR3 protein appears once, grouped with its most common genes and DNA. The sample includes about 27,000 distinct CDR3 sequences, with under 20% observed a single time. Roughly 80% of the sample is held by the ten biggest clonotypes. Antigens of these TCRs are unknown. The specimen was CD8+ T cells from cultured PBMCs, collected from culture after CMV antigen stimulation. The receptor source for this set is a human donor in good health (CMV status not recorded). Some clones in this sample may be carry-over from other donors' samples.

The chain employs TRBV6-6 and TRBJ2-2; 9 bases map to TRBD1. In germline, CDR1 is MNHNY, CDR2 SVGAGI (reference sequence). This CDR3 is built from 14 residues. Trimming took 7 bases from V and 4 from J; bases not matched to a gene: 4. CDR3 DNA: TGTGCCAGCACTCTACAGGGGGCCACCGGGGAGCTGTTTTTT. This codes for CASTLQGATGELFF.

The chain carries TRBV29-1 and TRBJ2-6, with D maybe TRBD2 (6 bases). The V and J ends lost 1 base and 0 bases respectively, with 13 bases between them. CDR1 and CDR2 (germline): SQVTM, ANQGSEA. There are 17 residues in the CDR3. CDR3 coding DNA: TGCAGCGTTGAAGGCCGGGACTTCAGCTCTGGGGCCAACGTCCTGACTTTC. Its translation: CSVEGRDFSSGANVLTF.

This clonotype has more than one count but fewer than ten. This chain joins TRBV28 and TRBJ1-2; 7 bases match TRBD1. This CDR3 has 13 amino acids. After removal of 6 bases from V and 4 bases from J, the junction contained 5 bases not matched to a gene. From germline, CDR1 is MDHEN and CDR2 SYDVKM. CDR3 sequence: CASRLTGSYGYTF. Here the CDR3 DNA reads TGTGCCAGCAGGTTGACAGGGTCCTATGGCTACACCTTC.

The gene calls are TRBV4-1 and TRBJ1-1; D not resolved. Trimming pared 1 base from V and 9 bases from J, leaving 9 bases between. The CDR3 totals 12 residues. Germline V lookup: CDR1 MGHRA, CDR2 YSYEKL. CDR3 sequence reads: CASSQAGRQAFF. In DNA, the CDR3 is TGCGCCAGCAGCCAAGCGGGAAGGCAAGCTTTCTTT.

The chain couples TRBV7-8 to TRBJ1-1, with a weak D call TRBD1 (6 bases). Trimming took off 5 bases at V and 6 bases at J, with 22 bases between the two ends. In germline, CDR1 is SGHVS, CDR2 FQNEAQ. The CDR3 length is 16 residues. CDR3 loop: CASSTPLDSGAPEAFF. CDR3 nucleotides: TGTGCCAGCAGCACACCGCTGGACTCAGGGGCTCCTGAAGCTTTCTTT. Supplemented by reference TRBV7-8 and TRBJ1-1, the full variable domain reads GAGVSQSPRYKVAKRGQDVALRCDPISGHVSLFWYQQALGQGPEFLTYFQNEAQLDKSGLPSDRFFAERPEGSVSTLKIQRTQQEDSAVYLCASSTPLDSGAPEAFFGQGTRLTVV.

Many counts were recorded for this clonotype. This chain links TRBV7-2 with TRBJ1-1; D possibly corresponds to TRBD1 (5 bases). Germline loops: CDR1 SGHTA, CDR2 FQGNSA. V was shortened by 6 bases and J by 4 bases, with 18 bases between the two germline ends. The CDR3 extends over 15 amino acids. The CDR3 coding sequence is TGTGCCAGCAGAAATAAAGCCGGGGGTGGCACTGAAGCTTTCTTT. Residues: CASRNKAGGGTEAFF.

This clonotype was detected only a few times. The chain combines TRBV6-2 or TRBV6-3 with TRBJ1-5; a weak D match, TRBD1 (6 bases). The germline V and J ends were trimmed by 2 bases and 0 bases, with 20 bases remaining between them. This CDR3 comprises 19 residues. Germline V gives CDR1 MNHEY, CDR2 SVGEGT. CDR3 bases: TGTGCCAGCAGTTACCGAACAGATAGGGGGGACTATAGCAATCAGCCCCAGCATTTT. Translated: CASSYRTDRGDYSNQPQHF.

About this clonotype: A much larger clone lies a single base off, so this may be a read error. The chain couples TRBV28 to TRBJ2-7, with a tentative D call TRBD1 (5 bases). The germline V gene has CDR1 MDHEN and CDR2 SYDVKM. CDR3 length equals 12 residues. CDR3 region: CASNLGAYERYF. The CDR3 DNA sequence: TGTGCCAGCAACCTAGGGGCCTACGAGCGGTACTTC.